Listed here is a single T cell receptor beta chain. The CDR3 length is 13 residues. The V end lost 2 bases, the J end lost 6 bases, and 8 bases lay between the germline ends. CDR1 is KGHSH, CDR2 LQKENI, per germline. This sample was included in a study of patients and donors after allogeneic stem cell transplantation. Each CDR3 protein is one row after TCRdb ran MiXCR on the RT-PCR reads. The table lists roughly 960,000 distinct CDR3 sequences, under 20% of them singletons. Sequenced input: blood, either unsorted or a sorted T cell fraction (not recorded which). The chain employs TRBV18 and TRBJ1-5, with D uncertain. The source is a human donor who was either an allogeneic HSCT recipient or a stem cell or donor lymphocyte infusion donor (not recorded which). It is not recorded whose cells these are; they may come from a transplant donor. DNA for the CDR3: TGTGCCAGCTCACCAGGAGTGGCTCAGCCCCAGCATTTT. It yields the protein CASSPGVAQPQHF.